This TCR beta chain was recorded in a study of shared clonotypes between healthy human individuals. Study summary: With ages of 18 to 49, the donors were a couple of women and a few men.

CD4+ cells yielded CD45RA+ naive and CD45RA-negative memory subsets. An assay was performed, and its level was deep. The method was immunoSEQ multiplex PCR; TCRdb's version includes in-frame clones alone and lacks a portion of them. The table has about 1.1 million clones, around 82% seen once. This clone was seen just once. CDR1 MGHRA and CDR2 YSYEKL come from the germline V gene. V shed 0 bases, J shed 4 bases, and the junction held 5 bases outside the gene matches. This CDR3 has 15 amino acids. This chain joins TRBV4-1 and TRBJ1-2; TRBD1 matches at 7 bases. The source of this sequence is a man between 18 and 35 years old in good health. Some clones in this sample may be carry-over from other donors' samples. The sample comprised memory CD4+ T cells from PBMCs. Subset indicated: CD45RA-negative fraction. This CDR3 is CASSQEGQPFYGYTF. The CDR3 bases are TGCGCCAGCAGCCAAGAGGGACAGCCGTTCTATGGCTACACCTTC.